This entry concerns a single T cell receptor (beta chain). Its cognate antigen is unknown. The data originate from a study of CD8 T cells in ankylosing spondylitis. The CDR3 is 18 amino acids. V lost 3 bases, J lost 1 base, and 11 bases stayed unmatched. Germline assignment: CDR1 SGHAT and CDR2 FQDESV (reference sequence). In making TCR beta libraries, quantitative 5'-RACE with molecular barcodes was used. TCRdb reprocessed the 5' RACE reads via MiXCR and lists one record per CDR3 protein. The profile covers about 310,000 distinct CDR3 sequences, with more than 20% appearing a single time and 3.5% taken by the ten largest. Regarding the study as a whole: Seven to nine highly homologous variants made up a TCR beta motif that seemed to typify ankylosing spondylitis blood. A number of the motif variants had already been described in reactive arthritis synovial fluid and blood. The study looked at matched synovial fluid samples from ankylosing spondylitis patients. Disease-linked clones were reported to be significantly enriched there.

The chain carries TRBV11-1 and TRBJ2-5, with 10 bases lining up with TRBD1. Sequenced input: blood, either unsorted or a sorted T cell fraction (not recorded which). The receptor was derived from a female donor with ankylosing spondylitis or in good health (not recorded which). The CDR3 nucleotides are TGTGCCAGCAGCTTCACCTCCGGGACAGGGGTGAGCCAAGAGACCCAGTACTTC. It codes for CASSFTSGTGVSQETQYF.